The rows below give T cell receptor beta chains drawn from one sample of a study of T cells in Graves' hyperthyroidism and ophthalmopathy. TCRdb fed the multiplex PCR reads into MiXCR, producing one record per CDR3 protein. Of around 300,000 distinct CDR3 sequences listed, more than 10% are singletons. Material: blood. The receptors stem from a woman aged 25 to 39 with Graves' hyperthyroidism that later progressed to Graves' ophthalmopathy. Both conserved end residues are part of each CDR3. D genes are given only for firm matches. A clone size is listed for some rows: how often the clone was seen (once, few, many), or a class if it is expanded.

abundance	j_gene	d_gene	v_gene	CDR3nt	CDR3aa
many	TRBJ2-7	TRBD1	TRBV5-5	TGTGCCAGCAGCTACGACAGGGGGCTCAACGAGCAGTACTTC	CASSYDRGLNEQYF
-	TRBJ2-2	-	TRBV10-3	TGTGCCATCAACAGATACGAGTCGACCGGGGAGCTGTTTTTT	CAINRYESTGELFF
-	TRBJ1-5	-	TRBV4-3	TGCGCCAGCAGCGAAGGGTTGCTCCTAGGAGAGCCCCAGCATTTT	CASSEGLLLGEPQHF
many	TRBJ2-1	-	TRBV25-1	TGTGCCAGCAGTGAACTCCAGCGGTTGGGAAATGAGCAGTTCTTC	CASSELQRLGNEQFF
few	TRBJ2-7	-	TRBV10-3	TGTGCCATCAGGGGTACCGGAAGCTCCTACGAGCAGTACTTC	CAIRGTGSSYEQYF
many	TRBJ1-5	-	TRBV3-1	TGTGCCAGCAGCCAAGACGGCGGAATATTGCCCCAGCATTTT	CASSQDGGILPQHF
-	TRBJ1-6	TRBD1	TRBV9	TGTGCCAGCAGCGTGGGACAGAGAGATAATTCACCCCTCCACTTT	CASSVGQRDNSPLHF
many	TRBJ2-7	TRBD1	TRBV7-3	TGTGCCAGCAGCTTAACCGCACAGGGGACCTACGAGCAGTACTTC	CASSLTAQGTYEQYF
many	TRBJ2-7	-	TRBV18	TGTGCCAGCTCACAGACTGACTCCTACGAGCAGTACTTC	CASSQTDSYEQYF
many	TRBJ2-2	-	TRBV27	TGTGCCAGCAGTTCCCCCCGGACAGCGAACACCGGGGAGCTGTTTTTT	CASSSPRTANTGELFF
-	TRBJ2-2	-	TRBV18	TGTGCCAGCTCACCACCGGGACTGGTTAACACCGGGGAGCTGTTTTTT	CASSPPGLVNTGELFF
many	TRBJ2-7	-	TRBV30	TGTGCCTGGACCGGCGGTGTGGGACGCGAGCAGTACTTC	CAWTGGVGREQYF
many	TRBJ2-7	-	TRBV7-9	TGTGCCAGCAGCTTAGAGGGGACTTCCAGCTACGAGCAGTACTTC	CASSLEGTSSYEQYF
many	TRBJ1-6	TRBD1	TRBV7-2	TGTGCCAGCAGCCGCGGGACGACAGGGTGGAATTCACCCCTCCACTTT	CASSRGTTGWNSPLHF
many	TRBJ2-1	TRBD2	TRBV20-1	TGCAGTGCTAGAGATTACCAGCGGGGGTCCAATGAGCAGTTCTTC	CSARDYQRGSNEQFF
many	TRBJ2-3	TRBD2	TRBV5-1	TGCGCCAGCAGCTTGGCACTAGCGGGAGTTATGGATACGCAGTATTTT	CASSLALAGVMDTQYF
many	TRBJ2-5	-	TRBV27	TGTGCCAGCAGTTTATTAGGGGGAATGGAGACCCAGTACTTC	CASSLLGGMETQYF
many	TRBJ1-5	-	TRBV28	TGTGCCAGCAGCAATGTGGGGGTTCAGCCCCAGCATTTT	CASSNVGVQPQHF
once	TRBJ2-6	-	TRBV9	TGTGCCAGCAGCGTACCGTCATATCCTGGGGCCAACGTCCTGACTTTC	CASSVPSYPGANVLTF
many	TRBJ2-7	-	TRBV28	TGTGCCAGCAGCTTAGGGTACGAGCAGTACTTC	CASSLGYEQYF
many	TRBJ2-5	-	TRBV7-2	TGTGCCAGCAGCCGTAGCCACCAAGAGACCCAGTACTTC	CASSRSHQETQYF
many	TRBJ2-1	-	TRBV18	TGTGCCAGCTCACCAGGCAGCGCGGGTCGAAGCTCCTACAATGAGCAGTTCTTC	CASSPGSAGRSSYNEQFF
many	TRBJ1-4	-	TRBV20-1	TGCAGTGTCCCCGGACCTGCTACCTTAACTAATGAAAAACTGTTTTTT	CSVPGPATLTNEKLFF
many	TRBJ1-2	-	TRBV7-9	TGTGCCAGCAGCTTAGGGTGGGCGATCCCAGGGACCGTGAACACCTTC	CASSLGWAIPGTVNTF
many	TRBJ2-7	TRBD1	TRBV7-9	TGTGCCAGCAGCTTAGGACAGGGGATAGGCGAGCAGTACTTC	CASSLGQGIGEQYF
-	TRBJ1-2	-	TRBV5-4	TGTGCCAGCACCCTTAGACGGGAACGGGGTGGCTACACCTTC	CASTLRRERGGYTF
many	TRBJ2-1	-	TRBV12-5	TGTGCTAGTGGTTTCCCGGGACGGGAGACTAATGAGCAGTTCTTC	CASGFPGRETNEQFF
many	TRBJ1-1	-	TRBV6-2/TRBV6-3	TGTGCCAGCAGTTACCGCTGGGAAGCTTTCTTT	CASSYRWEAFF
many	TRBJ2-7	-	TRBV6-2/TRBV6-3	TGTGCCACCGACTCACTCTCCGAGCAGTACTTC	CATDSLSEQYF
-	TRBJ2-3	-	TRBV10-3	TGTGCCATCACAGGATCCAGAGGAGATACGCAGTATTTT	CAITGSRGDTQYF
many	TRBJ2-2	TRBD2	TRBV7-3	TGTGCCAGCGGCCCTCAAGCGGGAGTGGACACCGGGGAGCTGTTTTTT	CASGPQAGVDTGELFF
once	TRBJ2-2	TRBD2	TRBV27	TGTGCCAGCAGTAAGACTAGCGGGAGTTTTACCGGGGAGCTGTTTTTT	CASSKTSGSFTGELFF
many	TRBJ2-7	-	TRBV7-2	TGTGCCAGCAGTTCTTCCGAAGGCCCCTACGAGCAGTACTTC	CASSSSEGPYEQYF
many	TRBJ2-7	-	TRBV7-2	TGTGCCAGCAGCTTAGAGGGGGGCAGTTCCTACGAGCAGTACTTC	CASSLEGGSSYEQYF
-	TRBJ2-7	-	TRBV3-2	TGTGCCAGCAGCCAAGAGTCCGGACTGCCAGACAGATCCTACGAGCAGTACTTC	CASSQESGLPDRSYEQYF
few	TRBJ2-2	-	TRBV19	TGTGCCACCACCATTAGGGCAGGGACCGGGGAGCTGTTTTTT	CATTIRAGTGELFF
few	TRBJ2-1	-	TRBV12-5	TGTGCTAGTGGCCCGGACAGTTTAAATGAGCAGTTCTTC	CASGPDSLNEQFF
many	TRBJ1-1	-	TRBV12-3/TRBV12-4	TGTGCCAGCAGTGAGGGGGGGCGCACTGAAGCTTTCTTT	CASSEGGRTEAFF
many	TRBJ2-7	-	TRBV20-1	TGCAGTGCTAGTGCCGGGAGACCCTACGAGCAGTACTTC	CSASAGRPYEQYF
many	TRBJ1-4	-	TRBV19	TGTGCCAGTAGTATCGGTGCCGCAACAACTAATGAAAAACTGTTTTTT	CASSIGAATTNEKLFF
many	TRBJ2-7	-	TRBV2	TGTGCCAGCAGTGAACAGGGGAGGGACGAGCAGTACTTC	CASSEQGRDEQYF
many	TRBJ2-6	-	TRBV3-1	TGTGCCAGCAGCCAGCGGCTCTCTGGGGCCAACGTCCTGACTTTC	CASSQRLSGANVLTF
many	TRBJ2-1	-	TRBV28	TGTGCCAGCAGTGCCAGGGGGAGGGTGGATGAGCAGTTCTTC	CASSARGRVDEQFF
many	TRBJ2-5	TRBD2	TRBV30	TGTGCCTGGATGGGAGGGATCGGAGAGACCCAGTACTTC	CAWMGGIGETQYF
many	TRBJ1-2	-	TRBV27	TGTGCCAGCAGTTTATCAGAGAACTATGGCTACACCTTC	CASSLSENYGYTF
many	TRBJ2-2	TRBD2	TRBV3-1	TGTGCCAGCACCGGGACTAGCGGGAGAAGTACCGGGGAGCTGTTTTTT	CASTGTSGRSTGELFF
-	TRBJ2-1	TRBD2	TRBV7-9	TGTGCCAGCAGCTCTGGGAGGTGGCGGGGGGCAGACAATGAGCAGTTCTTC	CASSSGRWRGADNEQFF
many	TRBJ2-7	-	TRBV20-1	TGCAGTGCTAGAGACAGGTGGCGGATCTACGAGCAGTACTTC	CSARDRWRIYEQYF
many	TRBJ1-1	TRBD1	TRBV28	TGTGCCAGCAGCCCAGGGGGGTCAGGGTGGACTGAAGCTTTCTTT	CASSPGGSGWTEAFF
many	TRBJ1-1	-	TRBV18	TGTGCCAGCTCACCACAACGCAGGTCGTTGGGCAATATAGTAGGAACTGAAGCTTTCTTT	CASSPQRRSLGNIVGTEAFF
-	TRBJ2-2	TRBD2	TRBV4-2	TGTGCCAGCAGCCAAGACGGGGGGAAGTATCCCGGGGAGCTGTTTTTT	CASSQDGGKYPGELFF
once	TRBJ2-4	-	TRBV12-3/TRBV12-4	TGTGCCAGCACCCGAAAAGGGGGTTTAACCAAAAACATTCAGTACTTC	CASTRKGGLTKNIQYF
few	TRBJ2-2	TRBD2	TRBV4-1	TGCGCCAGCAGCCAAATACCGCGGGAGAGCACCGGGGAGCTGTTTTTT	CASSQIPRESTGELFF
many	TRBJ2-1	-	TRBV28	TGTGCCAGCAGTAGGGGTGTGGGCGGGAAGTTTAATGAGCAGTTCTTC	CASSRGVGGKFNEQFF
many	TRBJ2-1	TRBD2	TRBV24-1	TGTGCCACCAGTGATTCGACTAGCGGGAGGATCCATGAGCAGTTCTTC	CATSDSTSGRIHEQFF
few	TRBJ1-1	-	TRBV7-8	TGTGCCAGCAGCTCAACTCAGGGAGGCCCTGAAGCTTTCTTT	CASSSTQGGPEAFF
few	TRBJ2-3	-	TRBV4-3	TGCGCCAGCAGCCATGGGGGGGCCTGGGATACGCAGTATTTT	CASSHGGAWDTQYF
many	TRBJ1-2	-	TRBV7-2	TGTGCCAGCAGCCGAGACCTGACACTCTATGGCTACACCTTC	CASSRDLTLYGYTF
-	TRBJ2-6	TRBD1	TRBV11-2	TGTGCCAGCAGCTTAGTAACAGGGGCCGTCCTGACTTTC	CASSLVTGAVLTF
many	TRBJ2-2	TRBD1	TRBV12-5	TGTGCTAGTGGCTTCCTCCCAGGGGGCGGCACCGGGGAGCTGTTTTTT	CASGFLPGGGTGELFF